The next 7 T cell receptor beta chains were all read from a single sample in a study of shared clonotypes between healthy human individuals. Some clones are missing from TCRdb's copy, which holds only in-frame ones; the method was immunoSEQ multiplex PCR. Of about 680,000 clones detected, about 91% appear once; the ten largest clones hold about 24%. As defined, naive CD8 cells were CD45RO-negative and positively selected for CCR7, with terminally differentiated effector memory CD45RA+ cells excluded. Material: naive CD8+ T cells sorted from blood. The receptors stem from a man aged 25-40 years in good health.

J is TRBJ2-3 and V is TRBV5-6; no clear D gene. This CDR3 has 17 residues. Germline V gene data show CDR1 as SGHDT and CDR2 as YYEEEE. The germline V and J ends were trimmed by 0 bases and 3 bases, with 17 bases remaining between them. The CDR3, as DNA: TGTGCCAGCAGCTTGGATTTGTCGGGCCAAGGGACAGATACGCAGTATTTT. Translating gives CASSLDLSGQGTDTQYF.

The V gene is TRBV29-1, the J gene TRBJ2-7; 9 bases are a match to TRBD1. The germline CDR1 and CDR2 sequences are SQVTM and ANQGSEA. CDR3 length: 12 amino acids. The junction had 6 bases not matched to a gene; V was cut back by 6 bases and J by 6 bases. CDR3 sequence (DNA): TGCAGCGTCTGGGACAGGGCCACCGAGCAGTACTTC. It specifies CSVWDRATEQYF.

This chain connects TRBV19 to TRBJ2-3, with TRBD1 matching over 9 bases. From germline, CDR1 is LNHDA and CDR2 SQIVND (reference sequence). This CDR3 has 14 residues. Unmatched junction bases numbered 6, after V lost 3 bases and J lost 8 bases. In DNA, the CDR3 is TGTGCCAGTAGTATTGGACAGGGGTCGGGTACGCAGTATTTT. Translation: CASSIGQGSGTQYF.

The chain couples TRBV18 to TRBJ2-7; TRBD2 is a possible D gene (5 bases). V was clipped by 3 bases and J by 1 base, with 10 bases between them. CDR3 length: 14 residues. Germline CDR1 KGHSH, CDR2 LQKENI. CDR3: CASSPTLVSYEQYF. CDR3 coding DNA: TGTGCCAGCTCACCGACACTAGTTTCCTACGAGCAGTACTTC.

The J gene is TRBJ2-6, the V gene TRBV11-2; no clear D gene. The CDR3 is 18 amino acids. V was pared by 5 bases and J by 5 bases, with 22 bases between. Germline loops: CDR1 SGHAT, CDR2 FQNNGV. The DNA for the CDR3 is TGTGCCAGCAGCCAGTTCACCAAGCAACAAAGTCGGGCCAACGTCCTGACTTTC. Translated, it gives CASSQFTKQQSRANVLTF.

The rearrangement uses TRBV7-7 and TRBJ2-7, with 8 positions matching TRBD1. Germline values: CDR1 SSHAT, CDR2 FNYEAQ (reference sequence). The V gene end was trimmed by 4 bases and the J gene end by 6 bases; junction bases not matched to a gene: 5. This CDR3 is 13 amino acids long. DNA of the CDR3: TGTGCCAGCAGCTCAGACCAGGGGGCCGAGCAGTACTTC. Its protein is CASSSDQGAEQYF. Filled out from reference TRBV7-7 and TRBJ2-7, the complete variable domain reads GAGVSQSPRYKVTKRGQDVTLRCDPISSHATLYWYQQALGQGPEFLTYFNYEAQPDKSGLPSDRFSAERPEGSISTLTIQRTEQRDSAMYRCASSSDQGAEQYFGPGTRLTVT.

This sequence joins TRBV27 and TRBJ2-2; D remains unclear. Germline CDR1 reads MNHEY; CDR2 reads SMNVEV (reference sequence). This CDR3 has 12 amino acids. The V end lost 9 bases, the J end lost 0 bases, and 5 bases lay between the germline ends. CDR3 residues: CASGPNTGELFF. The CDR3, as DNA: TGTGCCAGTGGCCCGAACACCGGGGAGCTGTTTTTT.